This T cell receptor (beta chain) was sequenced during a study of cytomegalovirus exposure and HLA in healthy donors. Findings and limits, study-wide: Trimming of TCR beta V- and J-genes showed a link, identified in a later analysis, to a missense DCLRE1C variant. Upon later analysis, HLA-associated TCR beta chains proved more clonally expanded than other, equally common chains.

Details on this clone: Its matching antigen is unknown.

The primer mix had 60 Vbeta and 13 Jbeta primers. The data were produced by immunoSEQ multiplex PCR, yet TCRdb's version contains in-frame clones alone and is incomplete. The data show 100,000 to 150,000 clones, approximately 80% seen once. This CDR3 contains 16 residues. From germline, CDR1 is SGHTA and CDR2 FQGTGA. J was trimmed by 5 bases and V by 2 bases; bases with no gene match: 6. The chain recombines TRBV7-3 with TRBJ2-1; 10 bases agree with TRBD2. The specimen was PBMCs. This clonotype originated in a male donor in good health and CMV-seropositive. In DNA, the CDR3 is TGTGCCAGCAGCTTATCTAGCGGGAGCTATAACAATGAGCAGTTCTTC. It encodes CASSLSSGSYNNEQFF.